The 18 T cell receptor beta chains reported below all come from one sample, sequenced in a study of cytomegalovirus exposure and HLA in healthy donors. PCR involved 60 Vbeta and 13 Jbeta primers. The table came from immunoSEQ multiplex PCR; TCRdb's copy has only in-frame clones and leaves some out. This table has about 190,000 clones, 75% to 90% appearing once. The source material was PBMCs. The receptor source for this set is a man between 35 and 55 years old in good health and CMV-seropositive.

This CDR3 is CASSGARVNEQYF. CDR3 DNA: TGCGCCAGCAGTGGGGCCAGGGTCAACGAGCAGTACTTC. This chain uses TRBV10-1 with TRBJ2-7, with a possible D match to TRBD1 (5 bases). Germline CDR1 is WNHNN and CDR2 is SYGVQD (reference sequence). Trimming took off 4 bases at V and 5 bases at J, with 12 bases between the two ends. The CDR3 runs 13 residues.

The rearrangement links TRBV18 to TRBJ2-7, with D tentatively TRBD2 (5 bases). The germline V and J ends were trimmed by 5 bases and 6 bases, with 17 bases remaining between them. CDR3 length: 14 residues. CDR1 is KGHSH, CDR2 LQKENI, per germline. CDR3 region: CASSTGSGWGEQYF. Written as DNA, the CDR3 is TGTGCCAGCTCAACCGGAAGCGGATGGGGCGAGCAGTACTTC.

CDR3 in DNA: TGTGCCAGCAATCCTCAGGGACAGGGAGGCAATCAGCCCCAGCATTTT. It yields the protein CASNPQGQGGNQPQHF. The gene calls are TRBV6-6 and TRBJ1-5, with 9 bases aligning to TRBD1. The CDR3 runs 16 residues. V lost 7 bases and J lost 2; bases outside the gene matches: 9. In germline, CDR1 is MNHNY, CDR2 SVGAGI (reference sequence).

This chain connects TRBV10-1 to TRBJ2-3; D not certain. This CDR3 contains 15 residues. The V and J ends lost 2 bases and 1 base respectively, with 10 bases between them. Germline CDR1 WNHNN, CDR2 SYGVQD (reference sequence). The CDR3: CASSERSSGTDTQYF. The CDR3 DNA reads TGCGCCAGCAGTGAGAGAAGCAGCGGCACAGATACGCAGTATTTT.

Details on this clone: Germline and junction disagree at one end, which may indicate a read error. The identical CDR3 is also encoded by other nucleotide sequences in the sample. The J gene is TRBJ2-3, the V gene TRBV7-7; tentatively, D is TRBD2 (6 bases). Germline V gene sequence: CDR1 SSHAT, CDR2 FNYEAQ (reference sequence). This CDR3 comprises 14 residues. The CDR3 nucleotides read TGTGCTAGCAGCTTGGAGGGAAACACAGATACGCAGTATTTT. It codes for CASSLEGNTDTQYF.

Regarding this clone: This same CDR3 is encoded by further DNA sequences in the sample. The chain carries TRBV6-1 and TRBJ1-2; D possibly corresponds to TRBD1 (5 bases). CDR1 and CDR2 (germline): MNHNS, SASEGT. The CDR3 spans 14 residues. Trimming removed 1 base at V and 3 bases at J, with 9 bases between. The CDR3 sequence is CASSEGGADYGYTF. CDR3 coding DNA: TGTGCCAGCAGTGAAGGCGGGGCCGACTATGGCTACACCTTC.

The chain recombines TRBV5-4 with TRBJ2-7, with TRBD2 matching over 7 bases. CDR1 and CDR2 from the germline V gene are SGHNT and YYREEE (reference sequence). CDR3 length equals 14 residues. Trimming removed 2 bases from V and 7 bases from J; junction bases left unmatched: 9. The DNA for the CDR3 is TGTGCCAGCAGCTTTCACGGGGGGAATGGGGAGCAGTACTTC. It translates to CASSFHGGNGEQYF.

This chain joins TRBV27 and TRBJ1-1; a weak D match, TRBD1 (6 bases). V shed 6 bases and J shed 7 bases, with 18 bases lying between them. CDR3 length: 14 residues. CDR1 is MNHEY, CDR2 SMNVEV, per germline (reference sequence). For the CDR3, the DNA is TGTGCCAGCAGCCCCACAGGGATGCTTTATGAAGCTTTCTTT. Amino acid sequence: CASSPTGMLYEAFF.

The chain combines TRBV7-3 with TRBJ2-5; D possibly corresponds to TRBD2 (6 bases). From germline, CDR1 is SGHTA and CDR2 FQGTGA. The CDR3 loop spans 15 amino acids. The V end lost 2 bases, the J end lost 2 bases, and 12 bases lay between the germline ends. This CDR3 reads CASSLYGGSQETQYF. The CDR3 bases are TGTGCCAGCAGCTTATACGGGGGTTCACAAGAGACCCAGTACTTC.

The chain couples TRBV7-6 to TRBJ1-2; D unclear. Germline V lookup: CDR1 SGHVS, CDR2 FNYEAQ. V dropped 1 base and J dropped 1 base, with 10 bases sitting between them. This CDR3 has 15 residues. The chain's CDR3 is CASSLEVRDNYGYTF. The CDR3 coding sequence is TGTGCCAGCAGCTTAGAAGTGAGGGATAACTATGGCTACACCTTC.

The rearrangement uses TRBV19 and TRBJ2-4, with TRBD1 as a possible D gene (6 bases). The length of the CDR3 is 12 residues. V lost 0 bases, J lost 12 bases, and 9 bases lay in between. Germline V CDR1 and CDR2: LNHDA, SQIVND (reference sequence). This chain's CDR3 is CASSIDRGTQYF. DNA for the CDR3: TGTGCCAGTAGTATAGATAGGGGGACTCAGTACTTC.

As to this clone: A junction boundary mismatches the germline segment, possibly from a read error. CDR3 nucleotides: TGCGCCAGCGGCCAGTCGGGAATCATGAACACTGAAGCTTTCTTT. Translation: CASGQSGIMNTEAFF. V is TRBV4-1 and J is TRBJ1-1; D is undetermined. Germline CDR1 MGHRA, CDR2 YSYEKL. The CDR3 spans 15 residues.

The rearrangement uses TRBV10-3 and TRBJ2-3; 10 bases are a match to TRBD2. CDR3 length: 14 residues. Trimming at V came to 7 bases and at J to 4 bases, leaving 5 bases not matched to a gene. Per germline, CDR1 ENHRY and CDR2 SYGVKD. The CDR3 loop reads CAINSGGMADTQYF. The CDR3 coding sequence is TGTGCCATCAATAGCGGGGGGATGGCAGATACGCAGTATTTT.

This clone occurred once. The V gene is TRBV30, the J gene TRBJ2-5, with a tentative D call TRBD1 (5 bases). The end of the DNA is better explained by TRBJ2-7, so the J call may be wrong. This CDR3 contains 12 residues. Germline V gene sequence: CDR1 GTSNPN, CDR2 SVGIG (reference sequence). In DNA, the CDR3 is TGTGCCTGGAGTGTAGGGGTTGCCGAGCAGTACTTC. This translates into CAWSVGVAEQYF.

The chain carries TRBV7-2 and TRBJ1-4; TRBD1 might be the D (6 bases). The CDR3 is made up of 15 amino acids. Germline V gene sequence: CDR1 SGHTA, CDR2 FQGNSA. The ends were cut back, 2 bases at V and 8 bases at J, with 15 bases in the middle. In nucleotides, the CDR3 is TGTGCCAGCAGCTTAATCATGACAGGACACGAAAAACTGTTTTTT. It specifies CASSLIMTGHEKLFF.

The V call is TRBV4-1, the J call TRBJ2-3; D not certain. The length of the CDR3 is 16 residues. Trimming pared 0 bases from V and 2 bases from J, leaving 12 bases between. Germline CDR1 and CDR2: MGHRA and YSYEKL. The DNA for the CDR3 is TGCGCCAGCAGCCAAGACAAACTACTAAACACAGATACGCAGTATTTT. Its protein product is CASSQDKLLNTDTQYF.

V usage is TRBV10-3 and J usage is TRBJ1-5; D is unclear. Trimming pared 3 bases from V and 4 bases from J, leaving 7 bases between. Germline V gene data show CDR1 as ENHRY and CDR2 as SYGVKD. This CDR3 has 13 residues. The CDR3: CAISDSTNQPQHF. CDR3 sequence (DNA): TGTGCCATCAGTGACTCGACTAATCAGCCCCAGCATTTT.

The chain combines TRBV7-9 with TRBJ2-5; TRBD1 matches at 11 bases. V lost 2 bases and J lost 4; bases outside the gene matches: 3. The CDR3 loop spans 15 amino acids. From germline, CDR1 is SEHNR and CDR2 FQNEAQ (reference sequence). For the CDR3, the DNA is TGTGCCAGCAGCTTATTGGACAGGGGGCGAGAGACCCAGTACTTC. Translation: CASSLLDRGRETQYF.